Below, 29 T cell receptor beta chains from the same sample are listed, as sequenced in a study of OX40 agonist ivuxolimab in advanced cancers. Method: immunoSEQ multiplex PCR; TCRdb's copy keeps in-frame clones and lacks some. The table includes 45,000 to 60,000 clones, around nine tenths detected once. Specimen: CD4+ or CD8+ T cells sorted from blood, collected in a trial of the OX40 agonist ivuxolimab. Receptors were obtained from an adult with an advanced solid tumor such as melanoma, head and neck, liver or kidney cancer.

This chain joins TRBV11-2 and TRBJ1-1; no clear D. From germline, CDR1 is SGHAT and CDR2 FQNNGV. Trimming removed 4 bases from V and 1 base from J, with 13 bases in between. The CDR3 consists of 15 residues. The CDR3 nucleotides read TGTGCCAGCAGCTCGACCCTAGGGTCGAACACTGAAGCTTTCTTT. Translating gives CASSSTLGSNTEAFF.

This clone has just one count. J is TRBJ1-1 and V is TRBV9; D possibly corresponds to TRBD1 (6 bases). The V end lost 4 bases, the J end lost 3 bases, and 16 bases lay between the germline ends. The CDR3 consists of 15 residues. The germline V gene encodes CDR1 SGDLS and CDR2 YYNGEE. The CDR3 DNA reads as TGTGCCAGCAGCCCGCCGGTCGGGGGCCACACTGAAGCTTTCTTT. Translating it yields CASSPPVGGHTEAFF. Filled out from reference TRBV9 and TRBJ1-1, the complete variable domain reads DSGVTQTPKHLITATGQRVTLRCSPRSGDLSVYWYQQSLDQGLQFLIQYYNGEERAKGNILERFSAQQFPDLHSELNLSSLELGDSALYFCASSPPVGGHTEAFFGQGTRLTVV.

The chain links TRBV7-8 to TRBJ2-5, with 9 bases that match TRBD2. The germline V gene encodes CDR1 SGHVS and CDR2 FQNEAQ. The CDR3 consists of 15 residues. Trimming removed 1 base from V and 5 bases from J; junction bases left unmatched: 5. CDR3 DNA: TGTGCCAGCAGCTTAGTGGGGCGGGAGGGGGAGACCCAGTACTTC. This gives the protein CASSLVGREGETQYF.

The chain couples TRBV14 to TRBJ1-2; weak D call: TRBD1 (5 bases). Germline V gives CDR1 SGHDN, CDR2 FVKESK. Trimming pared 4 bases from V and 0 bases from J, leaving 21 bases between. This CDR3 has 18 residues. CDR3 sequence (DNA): TGTGCCAGCAGCCGCCGTCTAGGGGATTTTACAACTAACTATGGCTACACCTTC. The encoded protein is CASSRRLGDFTTNYGYTF.

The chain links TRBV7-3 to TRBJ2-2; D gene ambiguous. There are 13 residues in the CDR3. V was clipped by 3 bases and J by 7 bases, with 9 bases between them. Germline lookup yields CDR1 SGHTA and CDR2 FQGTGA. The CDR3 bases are TGTGCCAGCAGCTTTTTCCCCGGCGGGGAGCTGTTTTTT. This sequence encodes CASSFFPGGELFF.

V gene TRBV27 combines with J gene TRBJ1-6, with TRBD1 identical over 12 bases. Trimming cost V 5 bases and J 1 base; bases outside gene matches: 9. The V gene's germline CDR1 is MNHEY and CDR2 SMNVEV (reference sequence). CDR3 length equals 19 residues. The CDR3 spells CASSPQGTGGLSYNSPLHF. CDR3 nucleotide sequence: TGTGCCAGCAGTCCACAGGGGACAGGGGGCCTATCCTATAATTCACCCCTCCACTTT.

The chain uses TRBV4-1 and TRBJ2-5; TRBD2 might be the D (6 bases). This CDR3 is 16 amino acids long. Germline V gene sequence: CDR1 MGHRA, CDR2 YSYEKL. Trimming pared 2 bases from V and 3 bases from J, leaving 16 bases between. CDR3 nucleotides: TGCGCCAGCAGCCAACCCTTGGGACTCCCCGAAGAGACCCAGTACTTC. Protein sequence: CASSQPLGLPEETQYF.

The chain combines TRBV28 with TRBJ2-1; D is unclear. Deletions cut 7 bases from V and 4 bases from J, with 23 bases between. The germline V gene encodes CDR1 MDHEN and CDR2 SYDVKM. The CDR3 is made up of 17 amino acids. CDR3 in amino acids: CASMELLSSNKYNEQFF. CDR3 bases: TGTGCCAGCATGGAACTCTTGTCCTCCAATAAGTACAATGAGCAGTTCTTC.

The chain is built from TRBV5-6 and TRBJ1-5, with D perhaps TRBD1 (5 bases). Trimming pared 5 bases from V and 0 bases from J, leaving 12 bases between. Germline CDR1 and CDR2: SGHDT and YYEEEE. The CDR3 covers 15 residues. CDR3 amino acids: CASSRAGASNQPQHF. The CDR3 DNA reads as TGTGCCAGCAGTCGGGCCGGGGCTAGCAATCAGCCCCAGCATTTT.

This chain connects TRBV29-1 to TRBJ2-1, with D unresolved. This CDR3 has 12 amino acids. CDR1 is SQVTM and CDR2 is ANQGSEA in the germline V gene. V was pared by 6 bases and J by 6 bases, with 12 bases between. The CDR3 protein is CSVGFRPNEQFF. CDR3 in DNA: TGCAGCGTAGGGTTTAGGCCCAATGAGCAGTTCTTC.

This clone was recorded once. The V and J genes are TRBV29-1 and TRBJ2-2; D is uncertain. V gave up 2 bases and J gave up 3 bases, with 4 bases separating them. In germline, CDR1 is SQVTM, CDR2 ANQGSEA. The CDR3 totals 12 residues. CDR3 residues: CSVERHTGELFF. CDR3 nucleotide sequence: TGCAGCGTTGAACGGCACACCGGGGAGCTGTTTTTT.

The DNA of the CDR3 is TGTGCCAGCAGTTTTCGGAGACAGTTCGGGGAGCAGTACGTC. Amino acid sequence: CASSFRRQFGEQYV. The rearrangement links TRBV28 to TRBJ2-7; D possibly corresponds to TRBD1 (5 bases). V lost 3 bases and J 7 bases, leaving 16 bases between the germline ends. The CDR3 spans 14 residues. Per germline, CDR1 MDHEN and CDR2 SYDVKM.

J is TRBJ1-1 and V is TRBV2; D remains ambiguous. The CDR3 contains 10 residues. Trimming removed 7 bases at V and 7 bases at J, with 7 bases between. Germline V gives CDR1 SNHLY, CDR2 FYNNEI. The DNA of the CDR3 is TGTGCCAGCATCACGGGTGAAGCTTTCTTT. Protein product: CASITGEAFF.

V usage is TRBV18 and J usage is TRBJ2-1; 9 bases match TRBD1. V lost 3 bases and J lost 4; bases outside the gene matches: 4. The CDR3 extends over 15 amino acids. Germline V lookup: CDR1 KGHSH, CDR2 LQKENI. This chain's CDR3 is CASSPGQGYYNEQFF. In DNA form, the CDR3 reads TGTGCCAGCTCACCGGGACAGGGCTATTACAATGAGCAGTTCTTC.

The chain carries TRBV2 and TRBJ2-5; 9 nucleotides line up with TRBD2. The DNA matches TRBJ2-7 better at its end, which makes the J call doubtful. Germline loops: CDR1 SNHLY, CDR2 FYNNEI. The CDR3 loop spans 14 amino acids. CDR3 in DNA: TGTGCCAGCAGGCCTGGACTAGCGTTCAACGAGCAGTACTTC. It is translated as CASRPGLAFNEQYF.

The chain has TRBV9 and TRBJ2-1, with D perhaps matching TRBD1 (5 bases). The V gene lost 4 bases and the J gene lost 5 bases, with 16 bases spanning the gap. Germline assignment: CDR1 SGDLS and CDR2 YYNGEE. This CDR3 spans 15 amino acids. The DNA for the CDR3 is TGTGCCAGCAGCACATACGAGGACACTGACAATGAGCAGTTCTTC. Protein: CASSTYEDTDNEQFF.

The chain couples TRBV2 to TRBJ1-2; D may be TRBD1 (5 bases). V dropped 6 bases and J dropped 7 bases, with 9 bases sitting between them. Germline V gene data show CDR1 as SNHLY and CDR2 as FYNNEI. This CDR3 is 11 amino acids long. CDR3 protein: CASRDDSGYTF. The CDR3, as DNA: TGTGCCAGCAGGGATGACAGTGGCTACACCTTC. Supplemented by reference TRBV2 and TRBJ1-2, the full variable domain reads EPEVTQTPSHQVTQMGQEVILRCVPISNHLYFYWYRQILGQKVEFLVSFYNNEISEKSEIFDDQFSVERPDGSNFTLKIRSTKLEDSAMYFCASRDDSGYTFGSGTRLTVV.

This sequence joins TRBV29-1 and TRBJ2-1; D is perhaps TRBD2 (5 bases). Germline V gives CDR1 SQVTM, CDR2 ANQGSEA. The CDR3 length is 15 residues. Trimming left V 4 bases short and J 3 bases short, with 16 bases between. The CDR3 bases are TGCAGCGTTGTTTTTCTGGCGGACTTCTACAATGAGCAGTTCTTC. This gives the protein CSVVFLADFYNEQFF.

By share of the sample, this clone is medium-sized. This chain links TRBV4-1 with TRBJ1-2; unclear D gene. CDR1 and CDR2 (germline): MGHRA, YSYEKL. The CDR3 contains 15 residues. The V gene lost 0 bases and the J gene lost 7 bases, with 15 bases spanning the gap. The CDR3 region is CASSQDRSLLGGYTF. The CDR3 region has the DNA TGCGCCAGCAGCCAAGATAGATCCCTGCTGGGTGGCTACACCTTC.

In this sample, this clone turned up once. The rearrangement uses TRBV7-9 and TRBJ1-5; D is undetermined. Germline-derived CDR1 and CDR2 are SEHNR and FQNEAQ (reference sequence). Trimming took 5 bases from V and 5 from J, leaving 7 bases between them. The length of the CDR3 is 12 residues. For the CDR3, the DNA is TGTGCCAGCAGCCGGACCGATCAGCCCCAGCATTTT. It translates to CASSRTDQPQHF.

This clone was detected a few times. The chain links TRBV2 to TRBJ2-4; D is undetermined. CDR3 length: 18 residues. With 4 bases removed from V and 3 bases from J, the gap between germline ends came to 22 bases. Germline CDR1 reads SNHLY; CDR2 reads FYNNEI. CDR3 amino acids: CASSVGLQGDPIKNIQYF. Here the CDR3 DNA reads TGTGCCAGCAGTGTCGGTCTACAAGGCGACCCAATCAAAAACATTCAGTACTTC. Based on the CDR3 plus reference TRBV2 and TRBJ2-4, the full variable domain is EPEVTQTPSHQVTQMGQEVILRCVPISNHLYFYWYRQILGQKVEFLVSFYNNEISEKSEIFDDQFSVERPDGSNFTLKIRSTKLEDSAMYFCASSVGLQGDPIKNIQYFGAGTRLSVL.

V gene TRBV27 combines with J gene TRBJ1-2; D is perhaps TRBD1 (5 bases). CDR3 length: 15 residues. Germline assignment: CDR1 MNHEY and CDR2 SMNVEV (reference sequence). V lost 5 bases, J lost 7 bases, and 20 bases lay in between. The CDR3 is CASSPIPGVDSGYTF. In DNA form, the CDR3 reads TGTGCCAGCAGTCCAATCCCGGGGGTGGATTCTGGCTACACCTTC.

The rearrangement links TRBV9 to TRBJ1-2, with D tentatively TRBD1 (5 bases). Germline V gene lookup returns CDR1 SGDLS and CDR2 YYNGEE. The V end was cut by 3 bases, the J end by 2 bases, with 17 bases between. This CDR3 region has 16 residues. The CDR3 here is CASSAPLGGWNYGYTF. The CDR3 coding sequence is TGTGCCAGCAGCGCCCCTTTGGGGGGATGGAACTATGGCTACACCTTC.

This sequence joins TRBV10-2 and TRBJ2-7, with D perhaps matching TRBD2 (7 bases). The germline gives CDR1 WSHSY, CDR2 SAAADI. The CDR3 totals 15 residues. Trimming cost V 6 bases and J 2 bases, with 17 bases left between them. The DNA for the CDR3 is TGCGCCAGCAGCCATGGGGGGGGCAATACCTACGAGCAGTACGTC. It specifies CASSHGGGNTYEQYV.

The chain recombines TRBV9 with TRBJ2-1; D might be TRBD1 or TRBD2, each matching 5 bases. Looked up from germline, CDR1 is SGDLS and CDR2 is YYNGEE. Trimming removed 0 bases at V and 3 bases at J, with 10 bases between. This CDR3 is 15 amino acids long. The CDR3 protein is CASSVADGGYNEQFF. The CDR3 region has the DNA TGTGCCAGCAGCGTAGCCGATGGGGGCTACAATGAGCAGTTCTTC. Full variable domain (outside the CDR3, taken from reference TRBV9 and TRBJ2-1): DSGVTQTPKHLITATGQRVTLRCSPRSGDLSVYWYQQSLDQGLQFLIQYYNGEERAKGNILERFSAQQFPDLHSELNLSSLELGDSALYFCASSVADGGYNEQFFGPGTRLTVL.

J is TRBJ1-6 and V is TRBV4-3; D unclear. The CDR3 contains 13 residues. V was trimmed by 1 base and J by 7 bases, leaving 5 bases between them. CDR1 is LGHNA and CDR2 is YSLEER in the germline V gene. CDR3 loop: CASSQVENSPLHF. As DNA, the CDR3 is TGCGCCAGCAGCCAAGTCGAAAATTCACCCCTCCACTTT.

The CDR3 DNA sequence: TGCGCCAGCAGCCAAGGGTACATCACTGAAGCTTTCTTT. Translated, it gives CASSQGYITEAFF. This sequence joins TRBV4-1 and TRBJ1-1; no firm D call. This CDR3 has 13 amino acids. Trimming removed 1 base at V and 4 bases at J, with 7 bases between. CDR1 is MGHRA, CDR2 YSYEKL, per germline.

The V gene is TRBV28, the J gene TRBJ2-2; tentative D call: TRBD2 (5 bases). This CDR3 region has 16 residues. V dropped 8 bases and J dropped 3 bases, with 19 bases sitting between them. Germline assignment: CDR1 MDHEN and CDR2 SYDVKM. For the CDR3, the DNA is TGTGCCAGCGGATCTCGTCGGGGAAGATACACCGGGGAGCTGTTTTTT. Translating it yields CASGSRRGRYTGELFF. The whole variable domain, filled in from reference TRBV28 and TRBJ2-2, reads DVKVTQSSRYLVKRTGEKVFLECVQDMDHENMFWYRQDPGLGLRLIYFSYDVKMKEKGDIPEGYSVSREKKERFSLILESASTNQTSMYLCASGSRRGRYTGELFFGEGSRLTVL.

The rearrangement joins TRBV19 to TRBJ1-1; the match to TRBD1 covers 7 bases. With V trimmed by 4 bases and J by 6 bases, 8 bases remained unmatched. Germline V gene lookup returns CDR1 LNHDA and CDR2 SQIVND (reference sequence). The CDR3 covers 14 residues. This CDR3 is CASSTRTGRPEAFF. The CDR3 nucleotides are TGTGCCAGTAGTACGCGGACAGGAAGGCCTGAAGCTTTCTTT.